What follows are 21 T cell receptor beta chains derived from one specimen sequenced in a study of early T cells in non-severe SARS-CoV-2 infection (dated by TCRdb to the early 2020s). The method behind the library was 5' RACE. The data were produced on a NextSeq 500. TCRdb redid the processing of the public reads, applying fastp at Q25 and MiXCR, and retained in-frame beta chains. When rows share a CDR3 protein, they turn into one entry using the most common DNA and genes. The sample profile shows 60,000 to 75,000 distinct CDR3 sequences; roughly 10% of them were found once. Almost 6.5% of the sample is in the top ten clones. The sequencing sample was made of whole blood. The receptors originated from an adult who was a healthcare worker with PCR-confirmed SARS-CoV-2 infection or an uninfected control (not recorded which).

This clonotype was counted ten times or more. The chain joins TRBV19 to TRBJ2-3, with 7 bases that match TRBD1. The V gene's germline CDR1 is LNHDA and CDR2 SQIVND (reference sequence). CDR3 size: 14 residues. The V gene end was trimmed by 6 bases and the J gene end by 3 bases; junction bases not matched to a gene: 6. The CDR3 loop is CASRNRGRTDTQYF. The CDR3 coding sequence is TGTGCCAGTAGGAACAGGGGTCGGACAGATACGCAGTATTTT. Full variable domain (missing parts from reference TRBV19 and TRBJ2-3): DGGITQSPKYLFRKEGQNVTLSCEQNLNHDAMYWYRQDPGQGLRLIYYSQIVNDFQKGDIAEGYSVSREKKESFPLTVTSAQKNPTAFYLCASRNRGRTDTQYFGPGTRLTVL.

The gene calls are TRBV7-2 and TRBJ2-1, with 12 bases aligning to TRBD2. The J segment lost 5 bases and the V segment lost 5 bases, leaving 10 bases of the junction unmatched. The CDR3 spans 17 residues. CDR1 is SGHTA and CDR2 is FQGNSA in the germline V gene. The chain's CDR3 is CASSRRTSGMLHNEQFF. The CDR3 bases are TGTGCCAGCAGCCGTCGGACTAGCGGGATGCTGCACAATGAGCAGTTCTTC.

This chain connects TRBV6-5 to TRBJ2-7, with a possible D match to TRBD1 (6 bases). Per the germline V gene, CDR1 is MNHEY and CDR2 is SVGAGI. V lost 6 bases, J lost 6 bases, and 18 bases lay in between. This CDR3 is built from 14 residues. CDR3 region: CASSPPGQSAEQYF. CDR3 sequence (DNA): TGTGCCAGCAGCCCTCCAGGACAGTCTGCCGAGCAGTACTTC.

Only a few counts were recorded for this clonotype. The gene calls are TRBV11-3 and TRBJ1-1; D is possibly TRBD1 (6 bases). This CDR3 has 15 residues. Trimming stripped 8 bases from V and 2 bases from J, with 18 bases between. Germline assignment: CDR1 SGHNT and CDR2 YENEEA. CDR3 sequence reads: CASGAWGAGNTEAFF. CDR3 bases: TGTGCCAGCGGGGCCTGGGGGGCCGGCAACACTGAAGCTTTCTTT.

This clonotype was counted at least ten times. The chain's CDR3 is CSVVMADEQYF. The CDR3 DNA sequence: TGCAGCGTTGTTATGGCAGACGAGCAGTACTTC. This rearrangement joins TRBV29-1 to TRBJ2-7; D is uncertain. With 4 bases removed from V and 5 bases from J, the gap between germline ends came to 9 bases. The CDR3 is 11 amino acids. The germline gives CDR1 SQVTM, CDR2 ANQGSEA.

At least ten counts were recorded for this clonotype. The chain's CDR3 is CSARVLDTGELFF. The CDR3 DNA follows: TGCAGTGCTAGAGTGTTGGACACCGGGGAGCTGTTTTTT. The chain uses TRBV20-1 and TRBJ2-2; D ambiguous. Germline V gene lookup returns CDR1 DFQATT and CDR2 SNEGSKA (reference sequence). The CDR3 is 13 amino acids. Trimming left V 1 base short and J 3 bases short, with 6 bases between.

This clonotype was recorded many times. J is TRBJ1-2 and V is TRBV7-9; tentative D call: TRBD1 (6 bases). V gave up 7 bases and J gave up 4 bases, with 10 bases separating them. Germline lookup yields CDR1 SEHNR and CDR2 FQNEAQ (reference sequence). CDR3 size: 12 residues. CDR3 in amino acids: CASTKDSYGYTF. In DNA, the CDR3 is TGTGCCAGCACCAAGGACAGCTATGGCTACACCTTC.

The chain has TRBV5-6 and TRBJ2-3; D might be TRBD2 (6 bases). The CDR3 loop spans 15 amino acids. Deletions cut 4 bases from V and 3 bases from J, with 15 bases between. Germline lookup yields CDR1 SGHDT and CDR2 YYEEEE. CDR3 sequence reads: CASSPQAAGTDTQYF. CDR3 coding DNA: TGTGCCAGCAGCCCCCAAGCCGCGGGGACAGATACGCAGTATTTT.

There are many counts of this clonotype. This chain links TRBV12-3 or TRBV12-4 with TRBJ2-3; 7 nucleotides match TRBD2. The length of the CDR3 is 14 residues. V gave up 7 bases and J gave up 3 bases; unmatched junction bases: 7. The CDR3 sequence is CASTTWGGTDTQYF. CDR3 nucleotide sequence: TGTGCCAGCACTACCTGGGGGGGGACAGATACGCAGTATTTT.

In this sample, this clonotype turned up many times. CDR3 coding DNA: TGTGCCAGCAGCGTAGGGAACCCCGGTTCACCCCTCCACTTT. Translated: CASSVGNPGSPLHF. The chain is built from TRBV9 and TRBJ1-6; D is uncertain. This CDR3 has 14 amino acids. In germline, CDR1 is SGDLS, CDR2 YYNGEE. The V gene lost 0 bases and the J gene lost 9 bases, with 10 bases spanning the gap.

The CDR3: CASSQEPSARINEQFF. DNA for the CDR3: TGCGCCAGCAGCCAAGAGCCCAGCGCAAGGATCAATGAGCAGTTCTTC. V is TRBV4-1 and J is TRBJ2-1; D unclear. The CDR3 has 16 amino acids. The V gene lost 0 bases and the J gene lost 6 bases, with 15 bases spanning the gap. Germline CDR1 and CDR2: MGHRA and YSYEKL.

The chain combines TRBV28 with TRBJ2-1; 8 bases line up with TRBD1. The CDR3 sequence is 13 residues long. Looked up from germline, CDR1 is MDHEN and CDR2 is SYDVKM. J lost 14 bases, V lost 5 bases, and 11 bases had no gene match. As DNA, the CDR3 is TGTGCCAGCAGTCGGCAGGGGGCGGCTGTGGAGTTCTTC. Encoded protein: CASSRQGAAVEFF.

This clonotype occurred a few times. This chain connects TRBV7-8 to TRBJ2-7, with D perhaps matching TRBD1 (6 bases). Germline-derived CDR1 and CDR2 are SGHVS and FQNEAQ. This CDR3 comprises 14 residues. Trimming stripped 2 bases from V and 5 bases from J, with 13 bases between. CDR3 sequence: CASSLLAGVNEQYF. The CDR3 DNA is TGTGCCAGCAGCTTACTGGCAGGGGTAAACGAGCAGTACTTC.

This clonotype was seen repeatedly, ten times or more. The J gene is TRBJ2-1, the V gene TRBV7-2; D call uncertain. V dropped 1 base and J dropped 3 bases, with 4 bases sitting between them. Germline lookup yields CDR1 SGHTA and CDR2 FQGNSA. There are 13 residues in the CDR3. The chain's CDR3 is CASSLDSYNEQFF. In nucleotides, the CDR3 is TGTGCCAGCAGCTTAGACAGCTACAATGAGCAGTTCTTC.

This chain uses TRBV7-9 with TRBJ2-7; D possibly corresponds to TRBD1 (5 bases). Germline CDR1 is SEHNR and CDR2 is FQNEAQ (reference sequence). The CDR3 consists of 12 residues. The V end was cut by 1 base, the J end by 5 bases, with 6 bases between. The CDR3 DNA follows: TGTGCCAGCAGCTTAGTCAGGGACGAGCAGTACTTC. It translates to CASSLVRDEQYF.

The chain couples TRBV29-1 to TRBJ1-2, with 7 positions matching TRBD1. With 3 bases clipped from V and 3 bases from J, the junction kept 4 bases outside the gene matches. This CDR3 comprises 13 residues. Germline V CDR1 and CDR2: SQVTM, ANQGSEA. As DNA, the CDR3 is TGCAGCGTTGATCGGGACAGAGACTATGGCTACACCTTC. Translated: CSVDRDRDYGYTF.

The V and J genes are TRBV7-7 and TRBJ2-5; D possibly corresponds to TRBD1 (5 bases). This CDR3 spans 14 amino acids. V was cut by 5 bases and J by 4 bases, with 14 bases left in between. Germline CDR1 reads SSHAT; CDR2 reads FNYEAQ (reference sequence). CDR3 region: CASSPSGLGETQYF. Here the CDR3 DNA reads TGTGCCAGCAGCCCTTCAGGGTTAGGAGAGACCCAGTACTTC.

V is TRBV11-2 and J is TRBJ2-2, with a tentative D call TRBD1 (5 bases). Looked up from germline, CDR1 is SGHAT and CDR2 is FQNNGV. This CDR3 has 18 residues. The V end was cut by 1 base, the J end by 0 bases, with 15 bases between. The CDR3 reads CASSLVSPGATNTGELFF. The DNA for the CDR3 is TGTGCCAGCAGCTTAGTTTCTCCTGGGGCAACGAACACCGGGGAGCTGTTTTTT.

This clonotype was counted only a few times. This chain joins TRBV5-5 and TRBJ1-4; no reliable D call. V lost 7 bases and J lost 10, with 14 bases in between. The CDR3 is 12 amino acids. Germline V gives CDR1 SGHKS, CDR2 YYEKEE (reference sequence). The chain's CDR3 is CASSASDVKLFF. CDR3 in DNA: TGTGCCAGCTCCGCATCGGATGTAAAACTGTTTTTT.

The CDR3 here is CASTERETDEQYF. The DNA for the CDR3 is TGTGCCAGCACCGAACGCGAGACAGACGAGCAGTACTTC. V usage is TRBV2 and J usage is TRBJ2-7; D is possibly TRBD1 (5 bases). V was trimmed by 7 bases and J by 5 bases, leaving 15 bases between them. CDR1 is SNHLY, CDR2 FYNNEI, per germline. There are 13 residues in the CDR3.

The gene calls are TRBV2 and TRBJ1-2, with D unresolved. V shed 1 base and J shed 7 bases, with 4 bases lying between them. The V gene's germline CDR1 is SNHLY and CDR2 FYNNEI. The CDR3 runs 11 residues. In nucleotides, the CDR3 is TGTGCCAGCAGTGAAGGGTCTGGCTACACCTTC. This translates into CASSEGSGYTF. The whole variable domain, remainder taken from reference TRBV2 and TRBJ1-2, is EPEVTQTPSHQVTQMGQEVILRCVPISNHLYFYWYRQILGQKVEFLVSFYNNEISEKSEIFDDQFSVERPDGSNFTLKIRSTKLEDSAMYFCASSEGSGYTFGSGTRLTVV.